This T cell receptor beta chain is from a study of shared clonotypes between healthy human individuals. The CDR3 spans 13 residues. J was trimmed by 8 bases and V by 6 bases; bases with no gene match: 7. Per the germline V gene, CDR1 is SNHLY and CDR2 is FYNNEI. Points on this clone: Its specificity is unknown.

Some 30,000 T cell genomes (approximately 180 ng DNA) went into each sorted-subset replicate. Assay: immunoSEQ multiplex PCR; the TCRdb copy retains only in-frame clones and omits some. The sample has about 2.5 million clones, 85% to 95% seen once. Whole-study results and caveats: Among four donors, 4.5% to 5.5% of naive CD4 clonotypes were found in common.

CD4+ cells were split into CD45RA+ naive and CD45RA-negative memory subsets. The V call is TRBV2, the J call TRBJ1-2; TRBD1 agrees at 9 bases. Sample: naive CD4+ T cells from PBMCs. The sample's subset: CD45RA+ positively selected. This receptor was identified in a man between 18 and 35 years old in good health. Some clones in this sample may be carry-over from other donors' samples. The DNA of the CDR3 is TGTGCCAGCAGAAACACAGGGGGCGCGGGCTACACCTTC. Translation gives CASRNTGGAGYTF.